Reported below is one T cell receptor (beta chain). Use of 60 Vbeta and 13 Jbeta primers characterized the PCR. Produced via immunoSEQ multiplex PCR; TCRdb's table is partial and in-frame only. This sample has about 88,000 clones, with about 87% found just once. This sample is part of a study of cytomegalovirus exposure and HLA in healthy donors. Trimming took 5 bases from V and 7 from J; bases not matched to a gene: 4. CDR3 length equals 14 residues. The germline V gene has CDR1 LNHDA and CDR2 SQIVND (reference sequence). The rearrangement uses TRBV19 and TRBJ1-6; 8 bases match TRBD1. Specimen: PBMCs. This clonotype was sampled from a man between 18 and 35 years old in good health and CMV-seronegative. The CDR3: CASSPDRVNSPLHF. CDR3 nucleotides: TGTGCCAGTAGTCCGGACAGGGTGAATTCACCCCTCCACTTT.